The rows below give T cell receptor beta chains drawn from one sample of a study of cytomegalovirus exposure and HLA in healthy donors. Assay: immunoSEQ multiplex PCR; the TCRdb copy retains only in-frame clones and omits some. The repertoire holds 150,000 to 200,000 clones, with roughly three quarters as singletons. The specimen sequenced was PBMCs. The receptors were sampled from a man younger than 35 in good health and CMV-seropositive. Both conserved end residues are part of each CDR3. Each record gives: V gene, D gene, J gene, clone size, CDR3 DNA, CDR3 protein. D genes are given only for firm matches. Only some rows state a clone size, as once, few, many or a class for expanded clones.

TRBV6-5	NA	TRBJ1-5	NA	TGTGCCAGCAGCCCAGGGTTCGGACAGCCCCAGCATTTT	CASSPGFGQPQHF
TRBV4-1	NA	TRBJ2-1	once	TGCGCCAGCAGCCAAGTCGGGACAATGTACAATGAGCAGTTCTTC	CASSQVGTMYNEQFF
TRBV30	NA	TRBJ1-5	NA	TGTGCCTTCGGGAGGGACAATCAGCCCCAGCATTTT	CAFGRDNQPQHF
TRBV5-1	TRBD1	TRBJ1-4	NA	TGCGCCAGCAGCTTCTTCTCGGACAGGGGGGCGGGTGAAAAACTGTTTTTT	CASSFFSDRGAGEKLFF
TRBV11-2	TRBD2	TRBJ2-1	NA	TGTGCCAGCAGCGCCGGGACTAACAATGAGCAGTTCTTC	CASSAGTNNEQFF
TRBV5-5	TRBD1	TRBJ1-1	few	TGTGCCAGCAGCGGGCGACAGGGGGCGAGAAACACTGAAGCTTTCTTT	CASSGRQGARNTEAFF
TRBV28	TRBD2	TRBJ2-1	NA	TGTGCCAGCAGTCCCGGCGGGGGGGCTGCATACAATGAGCAGTTCTTC	CASSPGGGAAYNEQFF
TRBV30	NA	TRBJ2-1	NA	TGTGCCTGGACCCCCGGCGGCGGGGTCCCCGGGGAGCAGTTCTTC	CAWTPGGGVPGEQFF
TRBV18	TRBD2	TRBJ2-3	once	TGTGCCAGCTCAGGAGCGGGAGTCGCAGATACGCAGTATTTT	CASSGAGVADTQYF
TRBV5-1	NA	TRBJ2-2	few	TGCGCCAGCAGCTCAGTCCTCCTAGGCACCGGGGAGCTGTTTTTT	CASSSVLLGTGELFF
TRBV30	NA	TRBJ1-3	NA	TGTGCCTGGGCCCCCCCAGGGCACTCTGGAAACACCATATATTTT	CAWAPPGHSGNTIYF
TRBV27	NA	TRBJ2-1	NA	TGTGCCAGCAGTTGGGCGGGTAGGCAGTTCTTC	CASSWAGRQFF
TRBV18	TRBD2	TRBJ2-3	once	TGTGCCAGCTCACCAAGGGCTCTAGCGGGAGTGGATACGCAGTATTTT	CASSPRALAGVDTQYF
TRBV6-1	NA	TRBJ1-5	few	TGTGCCAGCAGTGAAGCCAAGGGGTTGGATCAGCCCCAGCATTTT	CASSEAKGLDQPQHF
TRBV5-4	TRBD2	TRBJ2-5	few	TGTGCCAGCAGTCCGGGACTAGCGGGGGAAAAAGAGACCCAGTACTTC	CASSPGLAGEKETQYF
TRBV9	TRBD2	TRBJ2-1	NA	TGTGCCAGCAGCGTAGCTCTGAGGACTAGCGGGAGTTATAATGAGCAGTTCTTC	CASSVALRTSGSYNEQFF
TRBV7-8	NA	TRBJ2-1	once	TGTGCCAGCAGCGTAACTAGCTCCCTTTCCTACAATGAGCAGTTCTTC	CASSVTSSLSYNEQFF
TRBV4-1	NA	TRBJ2-1	few	TGCGCCAGCAGCCAAGGGGGTTCTGCGGGGAACAATGAGCAGTTCTTC	CASSQGGSAGNNEQFF
TRBV28	NA	TRBJ1-2	few	TGTGCCAGCAGCCCTCAGGGGTTCTATGGCTACACCTTC	CASSPQGFYGYTF
TRBV7-9	NA	TRBJ1-6	few	TGTGCCAGCAGCTTAGAACAGGGCTTTAATTCACCCCTCCACTTT	CASSLEQGFNSPLHF
TRBV5-6	TRBD2	TRBJ2-3	few	TGTGCCAGCAGCTTGAGCTCTAGCGGGAGAAGCGCAGATACGCAGTATTTT	CASSLSSSGRSADTQYF
TRBV4-2	TRBD2	TRBJ2-5	NA	TGTGCCAGCAGCCGAACTAGCGGGAGGGCCGTGGAGACCCAGTACTTC	CASSRTSGRAVETQYF
TRBV11-2	NA	TRBJ1-1	once	TGTGCCAGCAGCCTTAACAGGAACACTGAAGCTTTCTTT	CASSLNRNTEAFF
TRBV7-2	NA	TRBJ1-2	NA	TGTGCCAGCAGCTTGGACAATAACTATGGCTACACCTTC	CASSLDNNYGYTF
TRBV10-3	TRBD1	TRBJ1-3	NA	TGTGCCACCAGGGACAGGGGAACGATGAGGTCTGGAAACACCATATATTTT	CATRDRGTMRSGNTIYF
TRBV19	NA	TRBJ1-6	few	TGTGCCAGTAGTAGTAAGGGGCTCAATTCACCCCTCCACTTT	CASSSKGLNSPLHF
TRBV5-4	NA	TRBJ2-1	NA	TGTGCCAGCAGCTTGAAGTTCCCCGGCCTCAGGGACAATGAGCAGTTCTTC	CASSLKFPGLRDNEQFF
TRBV7-9	NA	TRBJ2-3	few	TGTGCCAGCAGCTTAGTCGTCGGCGGGACCCACACAGATACGCAGTATTTT	CASSLVVGGTHTDTQYF
TRBV28	TRBD1	TRBJ1-5	NA	TGTGCCAGCAGCACAGCCAGGGGGGTAAATCAGCCCCAGCATTTT	CASSTARGVNQPQHF
TRBV13	TRBD2	TRBJ2-2	NA	TGTGCCAGCAGCTTACCCCGCCTAGCGGGAGGCACCGGGGAGCTGTTTTTT	CASSLPRLAGGTGELFF
TRBV10-3	TRBD1	TRBJ1-3	NA	TGTGCCATCGGATCTAAGTCGGGGACAGGGATCCCCCCGACTGGAAACACCATATATTTT	CAIGSKSGTGIPPTGNTIYF
TRBV9	NA	TRBJ2-1	NA	TGTGCCAGCAGCGTAGGGAGAAGGTCGGGATACAATGAGCAGTTCTTC	CASSVGRRSGYNEQFF
TRBV7-9	NA	TRBJ2-5	NA	TGTGCCAGCAGATTACAGGGTAGTGGGCAAGAGACCCAGTACTTC	CASRLQGSGQETQYF
TRBV2	TRBD2	TRBJ2-1	NA	TGTGCCAGCAGAAACGGACTAGCGGGGGGACCCCTAGACAATGAGCAGTTCTTC	CASRNGLAGGPLDNEQFF
TRBV2	NA	TRBJ1-5	NA	TGTGCCAGTGGCCGACAGGGCAATCAGCCCCAGCATTTT	CASGRQGNQPQHF
TRBV19	TRBD1	TRBJ2-2	NA	TGTGCCAGTAGTATCGACAGGGCCACCGGGGAGCTGTTTTTT	CASSIDRATGELFF
TRBV19	TRBD1	TRBJ2-5	few	TGTGCCAGTAGTGCCCGACAGGGGCCGGAGACCCAGTACTTC	CASSARQGPETQYF
TRBV5-6	NA	TRBJ1-1	NA	TGTGCCAGCAGCTCAGGTCCCGGCGAAGCTTTCTTT	CASSSGPGEAFF
TRBV6-1	NA	TRBJ1-3	once	TGTGCCAGCAGGGCCAGACTCAGCTCTGGAAACACCATATATTTT	CASRARLSSGNTIYF
TRBV5-1	TRBD2	TRBJ2-2	NA	TGCGCCAGCAGCGGGGGACTAGCTAGGAACACCGGGGAGCTGTTTTTT	CASSGGLARNTGELFF
TRBV7-9	NA	TRBJ2-3	NA	TGTGCCAGCAGCTTAGTTGATGGCGGGAGCACAGATACGCAGTATTTT	CASSLVDGGSTDTQYF